This T cell receptor (beta chain) was captured in a study of cytomegalovirus exposure and HLA in healthy donors. For this clone: Antigen: not known.

This CDR3 is built from 15 residues. V lost 8 bases, J lost 4 bases, and 20 bases lay in between. Germline CDR1 reads SNHLY; CDR2 reads FYNNEI. PCR primers comprised 60 Vbeta and 13 Jbeta primers. Data came from immunoSEQ multiplex PCR; TCRdb stores just in-frame clones and leaves some out. The table has 100,000 to 150,000 clones, around 74% seen once. General study points: In most subjects, TCR beta sequences reportedly gave accurate predictions of HLA-A and HLA-B alleles. In all likelihood, a cluster of highly shared sequence variants was a sequencing artifact.

The sequenced material came from PBMCs. This TCR was sampled from a man between 60 and 75 years old in good health and CMV-seropositive. The chain recombines TRBV2 with TRBJ1-1, with D unclear. The CDR3 nucleotides are TGTGCCAGCGATGCTTTTAACTGGGGAGGCACTGAAGCTTTCTTT. It translates to CASDAFNWGGTEAFF.